This T cell receptor beta chain was obtained from a study of cytomegalovirus exposure and HLA in healthy donors. A multiplex PCR was run with 60 Vbeta primers and 13 Jbeta primers. Clones were read by immunoSEQ multiplex PCR, and TCRdb kept only the in-frame ones, dropping some. Counted here are about 120,000 clones, 77% occurring once; the ten biggest clones make up approximately 6.3%. Of note for this clone: Its antigen is undetermined. In the same sample, other DNA sequences code for this CDR3.

Points from the study as a whole: Earlier results showed most TCR beta V segments being productive about 90% or about 30% of the time. The likely origin of a cluster of highly shared sequence variants was a sequencing artifact.

This CDR3 has 15 residues. Germline assignment: CDR1 MNHNS and CDR2 SASEGT. The trim removed 6 bases at V and 2 bases at J, leaving 3 bases unmatched. J is TRBJ2-1 and V is TRBV6-1; 11 nucleotides agree with TRBD2. The TCR comes from a man aged 18 to 30 in good health and CMV-seropositive. Source material: PBMCs. Here the CDR3 DNA reads TGTGCCAGCAGCGCGGGACTAGCGGCCTACAATGAGCAGTTCTTC. Translation: CASSAGLAAYNEQFF.